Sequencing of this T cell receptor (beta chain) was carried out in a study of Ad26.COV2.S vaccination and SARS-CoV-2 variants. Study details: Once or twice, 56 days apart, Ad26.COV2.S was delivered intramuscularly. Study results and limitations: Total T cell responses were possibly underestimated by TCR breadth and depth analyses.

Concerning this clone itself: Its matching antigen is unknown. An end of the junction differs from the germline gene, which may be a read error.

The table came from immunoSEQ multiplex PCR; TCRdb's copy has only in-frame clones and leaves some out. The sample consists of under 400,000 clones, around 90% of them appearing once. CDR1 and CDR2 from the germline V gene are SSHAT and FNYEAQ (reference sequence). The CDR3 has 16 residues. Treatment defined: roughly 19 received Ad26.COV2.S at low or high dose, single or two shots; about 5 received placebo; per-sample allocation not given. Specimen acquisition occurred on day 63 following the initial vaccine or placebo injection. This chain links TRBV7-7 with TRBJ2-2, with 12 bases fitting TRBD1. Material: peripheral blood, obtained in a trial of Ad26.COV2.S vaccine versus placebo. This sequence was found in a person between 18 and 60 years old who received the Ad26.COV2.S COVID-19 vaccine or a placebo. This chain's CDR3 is CASSSGDRGRPGELFF. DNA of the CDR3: TGTGCTAGCAGCTCGGGGGACAGGGGGCGCCCCGGGGAGCTGTTTTTT.